This TCR beta chain was obtained from a study of blood T cell repertoires in COVID-19. Trimming at V came to 5 bases and at J to 5 bases, leaving 14 bases not matched to a gene. The V gene's germline CDR1 is MNHEY and CDR2 SVGEGT. CDR3 length: 17 amino acids. Using immunoSEQ multiplex PCR, the repertoire was profiled, and TCRdb retains in-frame clones only, with some absent. The sample lists roughly 100,000 clones; around 90% were seen once. The specimen sequenced was peripheral blood. The genes are TRBV6-2 or TRBV6-3 and TRBJ2-5; TRBD2 matches 10 bases. The sequence was collected from a man aged 18-30 years with acute or convalescent COVID-19. The CDR3 sequence is CASSGGLAAEWQETQYF. CDR3 sequence (DNA): TGTGCCAGCAGTGGAGGACTAGCGGCTGAATGGCAGGAGACCCAGTACTTC.